This is a list of T cell receptor beta chains from one sample in a study of post-analysis software for immune sequencing data. TCRdb called the PCR reads again in MiXCR, with one record for every CDR3 protein. This sample has approximately 360,000 distinct CDR3 sequences, with around 37% found just once. Sequenced sample: blood. All receptors come from a girl under 18 with multiple sclerosis. Each CDR3 is given with its conserved first and last residue. Each record gives: CDR3 DNA, CDR3 protein, D gene, V gene, J gene, clone size. A D gene is named only where the DNA matches it firmly. Clone size is shown for a subset of rows, as once, few, many or a class of expanded clone.

cdr3_nt: TGTGCCAGCAGTTTACTCGTGCTAGTGGGGGGACAAGAGACCCAGTACTTC
cdr3_aa: CASSLLVLVGGQETQYF
d_call: NA
v_call: TRBV6-6
j_call: TRBJ2-5
clone_size: NA

cdr3_nt: TGCAGTGCTCTCCGAGGGACCGGGGGGAAACTGTTTTTT
cdr3_aa: CSALRGTGGKLFF
d_call: NA
v_call: TRBV20-1
j_call: TRBJ1-4
clone_size: NA

cdr3_nt: TGCAGCGTACGGGCAGGGAGGGGTGGCTACACCTTC
cdr3_aa: CSVRAGRGGYTF
d_call: NA
v_call: TRBV20-1
j_call: TRBJ1-2
clone_size: NA

cdr3_nt: TGCGCCAGCAGCGACCTGTATAGCATAGATACGCAGTATTTT
cdr3_aa: CASSDLYSIDTQYF
d_call: NA
v_call: TRBV5-1
j_call: TRBJ2-3
clone_size: NA

cdr3_nt: TGTGCCAGCAGCTTAGGCGCCGGACAGGGCCTTAACTATGGCTACACCTTC
cdr3_aa: CASSLGAGQGLNYGYTF
d_call: TRBD1
v_call: TRBV7-9
j_call: TRBJ1-2
clone_size: NA

cdr3_nt: TGTGCCAGCAGTGAGAGCGGGGGGTCCCAAGAGACCCAGTACTTC
cdr3_aa: CASSESGGSQETQYF
d_call: TRBD2
v_call: TRBV6-4
j_call: TRBJ2-5
clone_size: NA

cdr3_nt: TGTGCCAGCAGTGAAACTAGCGGGACCTACAATGAGCAGTTCTTC
cdr3_aa: CASSETSGTYNEQFF
d_call: TRBD2
v_call: TRBV7-3
j_call: TRBJ2-1
clone_size: NA

cdr3_nt: TGCAGCGTTGGGGCGGATCTCTACAATGAGCAGTTCTTC
cdr3_aa: CSVGADLYNEQFF
d_call: NA
v_call: TRBV29-1
j_call: TRBJ2-1
clone_size: NA

cdr3_nt: TGCGCCAGCAGTAAGGGACAGTCTAATGAAAAACTGTTTTTT
cdr3_aa: CASSKGQSNEKLFF
d_call: TRBD1
v_call: TRBV5-1
j_call: TRBJ1-4
clone_size: NA

cdr3_nt: TGTGCCAGCAGACCGGGGGTCGGCACAGATACGCAGTATTTT
cdr3_aa: CASRPGVGTDTQYF
d_call: NA
v_call: TRBV7-6
j_call: TRBJ2-3
clone_size: few

cdr3_nt: TGTGCCAGCAGTTTAGGGGTAGCGGGGGGAGTGGATACGCAGTATTTT
cdr3_aa: CASSLGVAGGVDTQYF
d_call: TRBD2
v_call: TRBV27
j_call: TRBJ2-3
clone_size: once

cdr3_nt: TGCAGCGTTGAAGAACGCTATAGCAATCAGCCCCAGCATTTT
cdr3_aa: CSVEERYSNQPQHF
d_call: NA
v_call: TRBV29-1
j_call: TRBJ1-5
clone_size: few

cdr3_nt: TGTGCCAGCAGTTTCAGCTGGGAGGCCCAACCCTATGGCTACACCTTC
cdr3_aa: CASSFSWEAQPYGYTF
d_call: NA
v_call: TRBV28
j_call: TRBJ1-2
clone_size: few

cdr3_nt: TGTGCCAGCAGCCAATTAGGTCTTTCCTACGAGCAGTACTTC
cdr3_aa: CASSQLGLSYEQYF
d_call: NA
v_call: TRBV3-1
j_call: TRBJ2-7
clone_size: few

cdr3_nt: TGTGCCAGCAGCAGATACAGGGGAACCCTGGACGAGCAGTACTTC
cdr3_aa: CASSRYRGTLDEQYF
d_call: TRBD1
v_call: TRBV5-6
j_call: TRBJ2-7
clone_size: NA

cdr3_nt: TGCAGTGCTAGAACCGGGACGGATCTTGAAGCTTTCTTT
cdr3_aa: CSARTGTDLEAFF
d_call: NA
v_call: TRBV20-1
j_call: TRBJ1-1
clone_size: NA

cdr3_nt: TGTGCCAGCAGCTTGGGGCGTCAGCTGGATACGCAGTATTTT
cdr3_aa: CASSLGRQLDTQYF
d_call: NA
v_call: TRBV7-9
j_call: TRBJ2-3
clone_size: few

cdr3_nt: TGTGCCAGCAGTTACTGGGACAACTCCTACGAGCAGTACTTC
cdr3_aa: CASSYWDNSYEQYF
d_call: NA
v_call: TRBV6-5
j_call: TRBJ2-7
clone_size: few

cdr3_nt: TGTGCCAGCAGCCCCGACAGCATCTATGGCTACACCTTC
cdr3_aa: CASSPDSIYGYTF
d_call: NA
v_call: TRBV9
j_call: TRBJ1-2
clone_size: NA

cdr3_nt: TGTGCCAGCAGTCATTACAGGGAAAATAGATCACCCCTCCACTTT
cdr3_aa: CASSHYRENRSPLHF
d_call: NA
v_call: TRBV6-1
j_call: TRBJ1-6
clone_size: few

cdr3_nt: TGTGCCAGCAGCCTATGGGACAGGGCAAACGAGCAGTACTTC
cdr3_aa: CASSLWDRANEQYF
d_call: TRBD1
v_call: TRBV7-9
j_call: TRBJ2-7
clone_size: few

cdr3_nt: TGTGCCAGCGCTCGCCGGGACACCTCCTACGAGCAGTACTTC
cdr3_aa: CASARRDTSYEQYF
d_call: NA
v_call: TRBV7-9
j_call: TRBJ2-7
clone_size: NA